This record concerns one T cell receptor beta chain sequence. The data were taken from a study of blood T cell repertoires in COVID-19. Study-level background: Acute and convalescent COVID-19 samples came from the United States, Italy and Spain. Sources were T cells, B-cell-depleted T cells, or PBMCs; the material itself was cDNA or gDNA.

The assay was immunoSEQ multiplex PCR, and TCRdb's table has in-frame clones only and misses some. Seen here are 400,000 or so clones, roughly 90% observed once, and the top ten hold roughly 1.4%. Seattle researchers signed up patients amid active infection and tracked them longitudinally. CDR3 size: 12 residues. Germline V gives CDR1 SEHNR, CDR2 FQNEAQ (reference sequence). The V end was cut by 5 bases, the J end by 3 bases, with 6 bases between. This chain connects TRBV7-9 to TRBJ2-3; D not certain. The source of this sequence is a woman in her 40s with COVID-19, enrolled during active disease. The sample consisted of peripheral blood. The CDR3 sequence is CASSDNTDTQYF. CDR3 nucleotides: TGTGCCAGCAGCGACAATACAGATACGCAGTATTTT.